The clone carrying this TCR beta chain was picked up a small number of times. What it recognizes is unknown. One entry per CDR3 protein, called by TCRdb with MiXCR from the 5' RACE reads. This table holds roughly 89,000 distinct CDR3 sequences, about 12% found once. The data originate from a study of T-cell memory formation after mild COVID-19. Across the whole study: For the most part, TCR clusters were specific to one donor.

V was pared by 7 bases and J by 4 bases, with 12 bases of the junction left unmatched. The length of the CDR3 is 14 residues. CDR1 is SQVTM and CDR2 is ANQGSEA in the germline V gene. Findings of the study overall: Several responding clones turned up in pre-infection memory, indicating that cross-reactive memory may have taken part.

This TCR was sampled from an adult woman who had mild COVID-19 (a few samples of this study predate the infection). Cell type and time point are not known. The chain couples TRBV29-1 to TRBJ2-5; TRBD1 matches at 7 bases. Material for sequencing was PBMCs or a T cell subset sorted from them (not recorded which). The CDR3 DNA reads TGCAGCGCTGGCCTTACAGGGGCACGAGAGACCCAGTACTTC. This translates into CSAGLTGARETQYF.